A single sample gave rise to the 12 T cell receptor beta chains below, sequenced in a study of T cell repertoires in MIS-A myocarditis. Assay: immunoSEQ multiplex PCR; the TCRdb copy retains only in-frame clones and omits some. The profile shows a few thousand clones, about 77% of them singletons. Material for sequencing was interventricular septum heart tissue obtained at autopsy. Receptors originate from a man aged 18 to 29 with fulminant myocarditis from multisystem inflammatory syndrome in adults (MIS-A) after COVID-19.

The V call is TRBV6-5, the J call TRBJ2-2; D unresolved. The V end lost 0 bases, the J end lost 2 bases, and 4 bases lay between the germline ends. Germline V lookup: CDR1 MNHEY, CDR2 SVGAGI. The CDR3 runs 14 residues. In DNA form, the CDR3 reads TGTGCCAGCAGTTACTCACTTAACACCGGGGAGCTGTTTTTT. Its protein is CASSYSLNTGELFF.

V and J are TRBV4-1 and TRBJ1-2, with D uncertain. This CDR3 is 14 amino acids long. V lost 0 bases and J 4 bases, leaving 9 bases between the germline ends. Per the germline V gene, CDR1 is MGHRA and CDR2 is YSYEKL. The CDR3 sequence is CASSQDPEGYGYTF. The DNA of the CDR3 is TGCGCCAGCAGCCAAGACCCAGAAGGCTATGGCTACACCTTC.

The V call is TRBV2, the J call TRBJ2-1; 8 bases match TRBD2. This CDR3 spans 15 amino acids. V lost 8 bases to trimming and J lost 3 bases; unmatched junction nucleotides: 9. Germline V CDR1 and CDR2: SNHLY, FYNNEI. The CDR3 DNA sequence: TGTGCCAGCTGCAGAGCGGGAGCACACTACAATGAGCAGTTCTTC. Protein product: CASCRAGAHYNEQFF.

This chain uses TRBV2 with TRBJ2-2, with a possible D match to TRBD1 (5 bases). The CDR3 spans 14 residues. In germline, CDR1 is SNHLY, CDR2 FYNNEI. V shed 6 bases and J shed 3 bases, with 11 bases lying between them. CDR3 coding DNA: TGTGCCAGCAGCAGCAGGGCCCACACCGGGGAGCTGTTTTTT. This gives the protein CASSSRAHTGELFF.

The chain is built from TRBV27 and TRBJ2-2, with D possibly TRBD2 on 5 matching bases. The CDR3 runs 16 residues. Germline V gene data show CDR1 as MNHEY and CDR2 as SMNVEV (reference sequence). Trimming shortened V by 4 bases and J by 5 bases, and 17 bases separated the two germline ends. CDR3 bases: TGTGCCAGCAGTTCTCTACTAGGAGGCTTTACCGGGGAGCTGTTTTTT. Translated, it gives CASSSLLGGFTGELFF.

The chain employs TRBV29-1 and TRBJ1-1; the D is unclear. The CDR3 consists of 12 residues. CDR1 is SQVTM, CDR2 ANQGSEA, per germline. With 4 bases removed from V and 0 bases from J, the gap between germline ends came to 6 bases. The CDR3 spells CSVGFLNTEAFF. CDR3 coding DNA: TGCAGCGTTGGCTTTCTGAACACTGAAGCTTTCTTT.

The V gene is TRBV6-5, the J gene TRBJ2-1; 8 bases agree with TRBD2. CDR1 and CDR2 (germline): MNHEY, SVGAGI. This CDR3 is built from 16 residues. J lost 4 bases, V lost 2 bases, and 7 bases had no gene match. DNA of the CDR3: TGTGCCAGCAGTTACGGGTACCCTAGCGGGTACAATGAGCAGTTCTTC. Translating gives CASSYGYPSGYNEQFF.

The chain is built from TRBV5-1 and TRBJ2-2, with unresolved D. The CDR3 length is 15 residues. Between the trimmed V and J ends, which lost 6 bases and 1 base, there was a span of 13 bases. Per germline, CDR1 SGHRS and CDR2 YFSETQ. The CDR3 loop is CASNSELGNTGELFF. CDR3 DNA sequence: TGCGCCAGCAATTCGGAACTTGGGAACACCGGGGAGCTGTTTTTT.

The V and J genes are TRBV19 and TRBJ1-2; possible D gene TRBD1, 6 bases. The CDR3 consists of 14 residues. CDR1 LNHDA and CDR2 SQIVND come from the germline V gene (reference sequence). V was cut by 9 bases and J by 4 bases, with 18 bases left in between. The CDR3 loop reads CASTDGGRGYGYTF. CDR3 nucleotide sequence: TGTGCCAGCACCGACGGGGGGCGAGGCTATGGCTACACCTTC.

This clone came up a few times. This rearrangement joins TRBV7-9 to TRBJ1-2; D gene unclear. V lost 5 bases, J lost 8 bases, and 18 bases lay in between. CDR3 size: 14 residues. Germline assignment: CDR1 SEHNR and CDR2 FQNEAQ (reference sequence). In nucleotides, the CDR3 is TGTGCCAGCAGCATCCTAATGAGGCGCGAAGGCTACACCTTC. This codes for CASSILMRREGYTF.

The V gene is TRBV28, the J gene TRBJ1-4; 9 nucleotides line up with TRBD1. The germline gives CDR1 MDHEN, CDR2 SYDVKM. CDR3 length: 12 residues. Trimming at V came to 8 bases and at J to 5 bases, leaving 0 bases not matched to a gene. The chain's CDR3 is CASGTGNEKLFF. CDR3 DNA sequence: TGTGCCAGCGGGACAGGGAATGAAAAACTGTTTTTT.

V gene TRBV5-1 combines with J gene TRBJ1-6; TRBD1 agrees at 9 bases. The V segment lost 4 bases and the J segment 8 bases; nucleotides outside the gene matches: 13. CDR1 is SGHRS and CDR2 is YFSETQ in the germline V gene. The CDR3 sequence is 17 residues long. The CDR3 loop reads CASSRDRDGSFDSPLHF. In nucleotides, the CDR3 is TGCGCCAGCAGCCGGGACAGGGATGGTTCGTTTGATTCACCCCTCCACTTT.